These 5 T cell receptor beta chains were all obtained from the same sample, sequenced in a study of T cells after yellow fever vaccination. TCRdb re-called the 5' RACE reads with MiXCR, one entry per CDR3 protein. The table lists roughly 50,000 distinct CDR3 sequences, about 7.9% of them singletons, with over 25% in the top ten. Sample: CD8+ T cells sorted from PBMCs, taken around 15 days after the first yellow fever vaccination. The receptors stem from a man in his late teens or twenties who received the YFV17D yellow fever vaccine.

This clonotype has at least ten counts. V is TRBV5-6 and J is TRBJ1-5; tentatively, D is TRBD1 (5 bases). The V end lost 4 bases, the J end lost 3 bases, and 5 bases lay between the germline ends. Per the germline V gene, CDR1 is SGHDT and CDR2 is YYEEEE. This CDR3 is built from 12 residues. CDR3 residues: CASSGTNQPQHF. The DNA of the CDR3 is TGTGCCAGCAGCGGGACCAATCAGCCCCAGCATTTT.

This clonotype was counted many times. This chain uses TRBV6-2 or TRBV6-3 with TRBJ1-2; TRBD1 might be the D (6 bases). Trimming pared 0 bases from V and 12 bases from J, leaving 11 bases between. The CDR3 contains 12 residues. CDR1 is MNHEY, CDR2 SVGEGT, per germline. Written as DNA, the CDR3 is TGTGCCAGCAGTTACTCTGCCAGGGACAACACCTTC. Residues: CASSYSARDNTF.

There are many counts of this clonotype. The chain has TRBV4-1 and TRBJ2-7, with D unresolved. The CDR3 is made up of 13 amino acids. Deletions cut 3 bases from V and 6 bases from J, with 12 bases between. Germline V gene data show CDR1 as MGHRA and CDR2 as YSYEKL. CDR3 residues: CASSQVIALEQYF. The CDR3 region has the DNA TGCGCCAGCAGCCAGGTTATAGCTCTCGAGCAGTACTTC.

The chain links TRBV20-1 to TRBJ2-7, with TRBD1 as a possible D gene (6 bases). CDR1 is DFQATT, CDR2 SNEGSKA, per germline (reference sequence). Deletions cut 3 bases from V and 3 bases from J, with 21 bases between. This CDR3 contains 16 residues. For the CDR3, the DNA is TGCAGTGCTAGTCCCACCCGAGCAGGGGAAATCTACGAGCAGTACTTC. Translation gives CSASPTRAGEIYEQYF.

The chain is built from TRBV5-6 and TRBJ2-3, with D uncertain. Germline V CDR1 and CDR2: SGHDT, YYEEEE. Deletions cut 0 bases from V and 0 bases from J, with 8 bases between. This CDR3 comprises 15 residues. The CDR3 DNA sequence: TGTGCCAGCAGCTTGGGTGTCATTAGCACAGATACGCAGTATTTT. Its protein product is CASSLGVISTDTQYF.